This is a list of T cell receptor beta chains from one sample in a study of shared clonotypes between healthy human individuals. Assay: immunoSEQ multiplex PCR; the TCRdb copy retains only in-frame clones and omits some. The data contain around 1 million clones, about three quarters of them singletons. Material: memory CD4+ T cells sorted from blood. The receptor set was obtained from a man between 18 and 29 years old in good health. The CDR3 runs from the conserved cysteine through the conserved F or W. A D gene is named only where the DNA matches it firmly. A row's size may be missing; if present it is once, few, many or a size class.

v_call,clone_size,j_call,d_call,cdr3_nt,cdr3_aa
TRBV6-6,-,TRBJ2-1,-,TGTGCCAGCAGTTATTCCGATGAGCAGTTCTTC,CASSYSDEQFF
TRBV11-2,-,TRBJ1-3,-,TGTGCCAGCAGCCTCTCTCAAGGAAACACCATATATTTT,CASSLSQGNTIYF
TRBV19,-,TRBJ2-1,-,TGTGCCAGTAGTATGTCGAGGAGCTCCTACAATGAGCAGTTCTTC,CASSMSRSSYNEQFF
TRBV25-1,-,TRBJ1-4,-,TGTGCCAGCAGTGAATCACGGGGGCACAACGAAAAACTGTTTTTT,CASSESRGHNEKLFF
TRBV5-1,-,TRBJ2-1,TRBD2,TGCGCCAGCAGCTTGGGAGGGACTAGCGTCTACAATGAGCAGTTCTTC,CASSLGGTSVYNEQFF
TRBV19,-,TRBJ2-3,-,TGTGCCAGTAGTCAGCTATGGGGCACAGATACGCAGTATTTT,CASSQLWGTDTQYF
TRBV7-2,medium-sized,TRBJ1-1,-,TGTGCCACCGGAGGGAGAAACACTGAAGCTTTCTTT,CATGGRNTEAFF
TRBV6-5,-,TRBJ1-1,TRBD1,TGTGCCAGCAGTTACCTCGGGACAGGTAACACTGAAGCTTTCTTT,CASSYLGTGNTEAFF
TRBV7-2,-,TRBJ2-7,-,TGTGCCAGCAGCTCCATCAGGGCTATCTCCTACGAGCAGTACTTC,CASSSIRAISYEQYF
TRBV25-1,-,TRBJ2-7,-,TGTGCCAGCAGTGAATTCGGGGGTCAGACAGGGAGCTACGAGCAGTACTTC,CASSEFGGQTGSYEQYF
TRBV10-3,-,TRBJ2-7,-,TGTGCCATCAGTCTGGGTTCCTACGAGCAGTACTTC,CAISLGSYEQYF
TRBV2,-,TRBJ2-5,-,TGTGCCAGCAGTGAACTTAGGGCTGAGACCCAGTACTTC,CASSELRAETQYF
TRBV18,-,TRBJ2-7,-,TGTGCCAGCTCACCTCAGACCTACGAGCAGTACTTC,CASSPQTYEQYF
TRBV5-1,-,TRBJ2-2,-,TGCGCCAGCAGCTTGCTGTCACAGCACACCGGGGAGCTGTTTTTT,CASSLLSQHTGELFF
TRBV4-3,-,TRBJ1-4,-,TGCGCCAGCAGCCAGCCCGGGACACTGCATGAAAAACTGTTTTTT,CASSQPGTLHEKLFF
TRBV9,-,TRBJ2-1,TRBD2,TGTGCCAGCAGCGTAGGGACTAGCGCTTCCTACAATGAGCAGTTCTTC,CASSVGTSASYNEQFF
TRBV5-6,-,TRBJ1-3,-,TGTGCCAGCAGCTCGAGGAGGGTTTTGGACACCATATATTTT,CASSSRRVLDTIYF
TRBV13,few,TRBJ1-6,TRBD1,TGTGCCAGCAGCCACAGGGGATCACCCCTCCACTTT,CASSHRGSPLHF
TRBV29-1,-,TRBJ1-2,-,TGCAGCGTTGAAGTCAGGGTCGGCTATGGCTACACCTTC,CSVEVRVGYGYTF
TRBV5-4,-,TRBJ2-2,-,TGTGCCAGCAGCCCTGACAGGAGGGCCGGGGAGCTGTTTTTT,CASSPDRRAGELFF
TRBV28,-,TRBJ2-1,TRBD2,TGTGCCAGCACCACTAGCGGGGGGGCCAATGAGCAGTTCTTC,CASTTSGGANEQFF
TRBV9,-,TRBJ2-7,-,TGTGCCAGCAGCGTGGGACCGCAGGGGTACGAGCAGTACTTC,CASSVGPQGYEQYF
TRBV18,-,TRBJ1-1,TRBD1,TGTGCCAGCTCACCCCAGACAGGGTCGTCGAACACTGAAGCTTTCTTT,CASSPQTGSSNTEAFF
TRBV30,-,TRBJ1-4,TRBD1,TGTGCCTGGAGTTACCGGACAGGGGTTAATGAAAAACTGTTTTTT,CAWSYRTGVNEKLFF
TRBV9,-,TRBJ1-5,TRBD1,TGTGCCAACGAGGGACAGGGGGCTATCAATTTT,CANEGQGAINF
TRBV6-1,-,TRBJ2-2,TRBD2,TGTGCCAGCAGTGCAGAGCGGGGTTGGGTCACCGGGGAGCTGTTTTTT,CASSAERGWVTGELFF
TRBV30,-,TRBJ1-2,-,TGTGCCTGGAGTGTTAATTCGGGAAACTATGGCTACACCTTC,CAWSVNSGNYGYTF
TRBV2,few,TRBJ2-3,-,TGTGCCAGCAGTGAAGGGATCTTAGGGGATACGCAGTATTTT,CASSEGILGDTQYF